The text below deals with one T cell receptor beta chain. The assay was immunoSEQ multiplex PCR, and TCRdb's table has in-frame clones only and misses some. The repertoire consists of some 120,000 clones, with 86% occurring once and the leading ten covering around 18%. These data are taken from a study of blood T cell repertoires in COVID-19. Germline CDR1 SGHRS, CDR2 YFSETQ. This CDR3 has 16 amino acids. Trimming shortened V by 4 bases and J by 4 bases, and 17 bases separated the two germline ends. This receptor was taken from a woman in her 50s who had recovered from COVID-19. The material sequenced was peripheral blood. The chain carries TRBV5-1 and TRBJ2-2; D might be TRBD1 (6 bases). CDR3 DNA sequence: TGCGCCAGCAGCGCCGGACAGTCGCCCCGCACCGGGGAGCTGTTTTTT. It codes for CASSAGQSPRTGELFF.